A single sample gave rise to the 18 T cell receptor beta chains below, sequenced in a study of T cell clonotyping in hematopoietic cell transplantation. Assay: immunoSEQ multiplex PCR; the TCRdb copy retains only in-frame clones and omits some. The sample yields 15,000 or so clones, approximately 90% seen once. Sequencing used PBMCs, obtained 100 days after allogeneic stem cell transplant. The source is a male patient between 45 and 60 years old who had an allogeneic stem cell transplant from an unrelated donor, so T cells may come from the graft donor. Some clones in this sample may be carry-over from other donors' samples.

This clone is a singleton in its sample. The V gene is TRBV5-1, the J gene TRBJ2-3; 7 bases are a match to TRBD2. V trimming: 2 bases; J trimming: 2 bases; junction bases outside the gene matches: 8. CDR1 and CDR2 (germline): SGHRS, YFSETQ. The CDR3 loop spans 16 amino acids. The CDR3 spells CASSLGLAESTDTQYF. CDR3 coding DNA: TGCGCCAGCAGCTTAGGTCTAGCGGAGTCCACAGATACGCAGTATTTT. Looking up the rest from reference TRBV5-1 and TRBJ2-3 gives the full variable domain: KAGVTQTPRYLIKTRGQQVTLSCSPISGHRSVSWYQQTPGQGLQFLFEYFSETQRNKGNFPGRFSGRQFSNSRSEMNVSTLELGDSALYLCASSLGLAESTDTQYFGPGTRLTVL.

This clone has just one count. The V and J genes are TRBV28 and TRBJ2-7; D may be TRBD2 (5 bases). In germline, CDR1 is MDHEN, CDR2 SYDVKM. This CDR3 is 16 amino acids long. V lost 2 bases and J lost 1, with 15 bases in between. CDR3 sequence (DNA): TGTGCCAGCAGTTTAGGAGGAGAGGTGGGGTCCTACGAGCAGTACTTC. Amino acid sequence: CASSLGGEVGSYEQYF.

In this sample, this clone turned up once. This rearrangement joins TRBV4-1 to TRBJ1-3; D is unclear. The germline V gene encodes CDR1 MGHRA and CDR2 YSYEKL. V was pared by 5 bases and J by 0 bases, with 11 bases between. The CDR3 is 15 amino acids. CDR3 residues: CASSGQWDSGNTIYF. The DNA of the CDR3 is TGCGCCAGCAGCGGGCAGTGGGACTCTGGAAACACCATATATTTT.

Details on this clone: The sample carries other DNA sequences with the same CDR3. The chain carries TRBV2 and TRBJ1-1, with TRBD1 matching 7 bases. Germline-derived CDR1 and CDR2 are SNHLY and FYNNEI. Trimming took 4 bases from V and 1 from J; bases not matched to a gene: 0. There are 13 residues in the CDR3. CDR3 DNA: TGTGCCAGCAGTGGACAGGGGAACACTGAAGCTTTCTTT. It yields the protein CASSGQGNTEAFF.

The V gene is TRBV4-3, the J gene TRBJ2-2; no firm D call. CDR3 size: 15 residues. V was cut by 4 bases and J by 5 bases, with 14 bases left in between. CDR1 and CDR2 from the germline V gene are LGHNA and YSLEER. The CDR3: CASSLGPGGTGELFF. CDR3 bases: TGCGCCAGCAGCCTAGGACCCGGTGGGACCGGGGAGCTGTTTTTT.

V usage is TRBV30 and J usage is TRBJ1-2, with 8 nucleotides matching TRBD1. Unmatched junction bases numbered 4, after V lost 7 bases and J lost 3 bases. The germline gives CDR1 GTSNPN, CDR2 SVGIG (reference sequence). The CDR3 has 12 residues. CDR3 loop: CALTGVDYGYTF. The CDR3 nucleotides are TGTGCCTTGACAGGGGTTGACTATGGCTACACCTTC. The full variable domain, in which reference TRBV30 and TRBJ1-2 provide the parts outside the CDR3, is SQTIHQWPATLVQPVGSPLSLECTVEGTSNPNLYWYRQAAGRGLQLLFYSVGIGQISSEVPQNLSASRPQDRQFILSSKKLLLSDSGFYLCALTGVDYGYTFGSGTRLTVV.

The CDR3 loop is CASSLKGTGSAEQYF. DNA of the CDR3: TGTGCCAGCAGCTTGAAGGGGACAGGGTCGGCCGAGCAGTACTTC. The chain carries TRBV5-4 and TRBJ2-7, with 9 positions matching TRBD1. The V gene end was trimmed by 1 base and the J gene end by 6 bases; junction bases not matched to a gene: 8. The CDR3 consists of 15 residues. Germline V gene lookup returns CDR1 SGHNT and CDR2 YYREEE (reference sequence). The full variable domain, its missing parts supplied by reference TRBV5-4 and TRBJ2-7, is ETGVTQSPTHLIKTRGQQVTLRCSSQSGHNTVSWYQQALGQGPQFIFQYYREEENGRGNFPPRFSGLQFPNYSSELNVNALELDDSALYLCASSLKGTGSAEQYFGPGTRLTVT.

The CDR3 sequence is CASSRVSNTEAFF. CDR3 DNA sequence: TGTGCCAGCAGCCGGGTTTCGAACACTGAAGCTTTCTTT. V usage is TRBV7-2 and J usage is TRBJ1-1; D is unresolved. Germline V CDR1 and CDR2: SGHTA, FQGNSA. This CDR3 has 13 residues. The V end was cut by 5 bases, the J end by 1 base, with 8 bases between.

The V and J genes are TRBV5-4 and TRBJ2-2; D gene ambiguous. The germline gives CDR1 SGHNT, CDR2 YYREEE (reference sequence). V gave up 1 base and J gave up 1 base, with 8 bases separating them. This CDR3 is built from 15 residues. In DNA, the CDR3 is TGTGCCAGCAGCTTGTTGGCAGGGAACACCGGGGAGCTGTTTTTT. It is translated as CASSLLAGNTGELFF. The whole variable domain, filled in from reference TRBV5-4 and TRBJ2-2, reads ETGVTQSPTHLIKTRGQQVTLRCSSQSGHNTVSWYQQALGQGPQFIFQYYREEENGRGNFPPRFSGLQFPNYSSELNVNALELDDSALYLCASSLLAGNTGELFFGEGSRLTVL.

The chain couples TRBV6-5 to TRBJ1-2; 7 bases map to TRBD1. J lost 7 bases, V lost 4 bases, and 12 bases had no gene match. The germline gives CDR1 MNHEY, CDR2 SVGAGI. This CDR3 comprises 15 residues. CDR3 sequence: CASSFYLGTVGGYTF. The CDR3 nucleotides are TGTGCCAGCAGTTTTTATCTGGGGACAGTCGGTGGCTACACCTTC.

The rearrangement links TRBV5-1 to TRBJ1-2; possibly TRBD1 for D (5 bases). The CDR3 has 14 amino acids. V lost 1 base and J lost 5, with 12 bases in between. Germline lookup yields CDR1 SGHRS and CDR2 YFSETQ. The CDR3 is CASSLTGTVYGYTF. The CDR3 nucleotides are TGCGCCAGCAGCTTGACCGGGACCGTTTATGGCTACACCTTC.

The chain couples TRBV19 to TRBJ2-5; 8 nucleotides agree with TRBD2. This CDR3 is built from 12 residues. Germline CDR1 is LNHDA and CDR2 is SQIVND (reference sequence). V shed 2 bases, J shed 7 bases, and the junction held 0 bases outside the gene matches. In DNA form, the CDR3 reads TGTGCCAGTAGTATACTAGCGGGGACCCAGTACTTC. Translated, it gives CASSILAGTQYF.

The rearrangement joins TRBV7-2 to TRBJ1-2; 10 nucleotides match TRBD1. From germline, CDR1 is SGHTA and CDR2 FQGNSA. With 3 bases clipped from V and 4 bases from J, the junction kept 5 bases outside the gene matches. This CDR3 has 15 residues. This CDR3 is CASSLTGGAGYGYTF. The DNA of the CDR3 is TGTGCCAGCAGCTTGACAGGGGGCGCTGGCTATGGCTACACCTTC.

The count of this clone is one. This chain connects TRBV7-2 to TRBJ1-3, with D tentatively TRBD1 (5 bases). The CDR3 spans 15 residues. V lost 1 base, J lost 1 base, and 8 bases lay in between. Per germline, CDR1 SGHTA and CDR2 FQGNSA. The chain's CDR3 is CASSLDGGSGNTIYF. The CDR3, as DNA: TGTGCCAGCAGCTTAGATGGGGGATCTGGAAACACCATATATTTT.

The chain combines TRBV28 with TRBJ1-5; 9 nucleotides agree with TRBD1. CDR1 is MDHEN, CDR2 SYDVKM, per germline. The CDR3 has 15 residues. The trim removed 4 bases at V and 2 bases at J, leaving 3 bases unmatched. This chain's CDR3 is CASSSDRGGNQPQHF. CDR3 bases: TGTGCCAGCAGTTCGGACAGGGGTGGCAATCAGCCCCAGCATTTT.

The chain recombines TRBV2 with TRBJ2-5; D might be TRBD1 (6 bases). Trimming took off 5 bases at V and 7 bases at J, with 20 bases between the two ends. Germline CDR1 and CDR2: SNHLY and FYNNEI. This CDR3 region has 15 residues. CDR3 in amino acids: CASSPGVRVFGTQYF. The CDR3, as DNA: TGTGCCAGCAGTCCAGGGGTAAGGGTCTTCGGGACCCAGTACTTC.

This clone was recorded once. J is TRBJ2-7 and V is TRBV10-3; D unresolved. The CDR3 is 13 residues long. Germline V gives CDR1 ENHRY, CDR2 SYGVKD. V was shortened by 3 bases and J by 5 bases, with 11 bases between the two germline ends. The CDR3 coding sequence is TGTGCCATCAGTGAAGGAGTTCTCGACGAGCAGTACTTC. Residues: CAISEGVLDEQYF.

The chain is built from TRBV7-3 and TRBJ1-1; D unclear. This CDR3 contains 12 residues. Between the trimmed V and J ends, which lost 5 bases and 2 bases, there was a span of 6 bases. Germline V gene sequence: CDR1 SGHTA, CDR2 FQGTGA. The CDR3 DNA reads TGTGCCAGCAGCCAAGATAACACTGAAGCTTTCTTT. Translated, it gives CASSQDNTEAFF.